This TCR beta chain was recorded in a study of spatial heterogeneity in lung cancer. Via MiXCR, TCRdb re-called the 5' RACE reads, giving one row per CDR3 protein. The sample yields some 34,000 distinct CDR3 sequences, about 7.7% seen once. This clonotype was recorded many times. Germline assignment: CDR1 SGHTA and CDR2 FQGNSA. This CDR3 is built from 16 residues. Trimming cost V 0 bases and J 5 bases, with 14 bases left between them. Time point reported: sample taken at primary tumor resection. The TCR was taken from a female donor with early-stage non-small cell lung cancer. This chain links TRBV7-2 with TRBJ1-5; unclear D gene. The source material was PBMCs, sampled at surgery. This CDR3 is CASSLALTTSHQPQHF. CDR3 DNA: TGTGCCAGCAGCTTAGCGCTCACCACCAGCCATCAGCCCCAGCATTTT.